These 24 T cell receptor beta chains were all obtained from the same sample, sequenced in a study of shared clonotypes between healthy human individuals. Only in-frame clones appear in the TCRdb table, and some are missing; sequencing was by immunoSEQ multiplex PCR. The table has roughly 770,000 clones, roughly 96% seen once. CD8 cells classed as naive were CD45RO-negative and positively selected for CCR7, excluding terminally differentiated effector memory CD45RA+ cells. Source material: naive CD8+ T cells sorted from blood. The origin of the receptors is a young man in good health.

The rearrangement links TRBV28 to TRBJ1-2; TRBD1 agrees at 7 bases. With V trimmed by 2 bases and J by 8 bases, 11 bases remained unmatched. CDR3 length equals 15 residues. Germline assignment: CDR1 MDHEN and CDR2 SYDVKM. The CDR3 loop is CASSLVLTGAGGYTF. CDR3 DNA: TGTGCCAGCAGTTTAGTCTTAACAGGGGCTGGGGGCTACACCTTC.

V is TRBV4-2 and J is TRBJ1-5, with no clear D. V lost 0 bases and J 0 bases, leaving 12 bases between the germline ends. The V gene's germline CDR1 is LGHNA and CDR2 YNFKEQ. The CDR3 length is 17 residues. CDR3: CASSQELSVYSNQPQHF. In DNA form, the CDR3 reads TGTGCCAGCAGCCAAGAGTTATCGGTCTATAGCAATCAGCCCCAGCATTTT.

The V call is TRBV18, the J call TRBJ2-1; 12 bases are a match to TRBD2. Germline CDR1 KGHSH, CDR2 LQKENI. The CDR3 is 15 residues long. V lost 1 base, J lost 9 bases, and 4 bases stayed unmatched. The CDR3 sequence: CASSPQPSGRAEQFF. In nucleotides, the CDR3 is TGTGCCAGCTCACCACAGCCTAGCGGGAGGGCTGAGCAGTTCTTC.

J is TRBJ2-3 and V is TRBV27; no clear D gene. CDR1 MNHEY and CDR2 SMNVEV come from the germline V gene (reference sequence). With 6 bases removed from V and 0 bases from J, the gap between germline ends came to 25 bases. The CDR3 is made up of 19 amino acids. The CDR3 loop is CASSHLLSSGGLSTDTQYF. Written as DNA, the CDR3 is TGTGCCAGCAGCCATCTACTTAGCTCGGGCGGCTTGAGCACAGATACGCAGTATTTT.

The chain employs TRBV27 and TRBJ2-1; a possible D gene is TRBD2 (6 bases). V lost 7 bases and J 6 bases, leaving 16 bases between the germline ends. Germline V gene sequence: CDR1 MNHEY, CDR2 SMNVEV (reference sequence). CDR3 length: 14 residues. Here the CDR3 DNA reads TGTGCCAGCACGGACTCGGGAGTACCCAATGAGCAGTTCTTC. Translation gives CASTDSGVPNEQFF.

This chain connects TRBV12-5 to TRBJ2-1, with TRBD1 identical over 11 bases. V lost 6 bases to trimming and J lost 6 bases; unmatched junction nucleotides: 4. Germline V gene sequence: CDR1 LGHNT, CDR2 FRNRAP. This CDR3 is built from 14 residues. The CDR3 DNA reads as TGTGCTAGTGGCCTTGGGACAGGGGGCAATGAGCAGTTCTTC. This encodes CASGLGTGGNEQFF.

The chain has TRBV11-2 and TRBJ2-7; possibly TRBD1 for D (7 bases). V was clipped by 7 bases and J by 6 bases, with 19 bases between them. Germline CDR1 and CDR2: SGHAT and FQNNGV. CDR3 length equals 14 residues. The CDR3 protein is CASTPRDSLTEQYF. The DNA for the CDR3 is TGTGCCAGCACCCCGCGGGACAGCCTCACCGAGCAGTACTTC. The full variable domain, in which reference TRBV11-2 and TRBJ2-7 provide the parts outside the CDR3, is EAGVAQSPRYKIIEKRQSVAFWCNPISGHATLYWYQQILGQGPKLLIQFQNNGVVDDSQLPKDRFSAERLKGVDSTLKIQPAKLEDSAVYLCASTPRDSLTEQYFGPGTRLTVT.

The V call is TRBV19, the J call TRBJ1-1; unclear D gene. V dropped 0 bases and J dropped 1 base, with 9 bases sitting between them. The CDR3 length is 15 residues. CDR1 and CDR2 from the germline V gene are LNHDA and SQIVND (reference sequence). The DNA for the CDR3 is TGTGCCAGTAGTATAGATCCGGGGAGGAACACTGAAGCTTTCTTT. Protein: CASSIDPGRNTEAFF. Full variable domain (outside the CDR3, taken from reference TRBV19 and TRBJ1-1): DGGITQSPKYLFRKEGQNVTLSCEQNLNHDAMYWYRQDPGQGLRLIYYSQIVNDFQKGDIAEGYSVSREKKESFPLTVTSAQKNPTAFYLCASSIDPGRNTEAFFGQGTRLTVV.

The V and J genes are TRBV11-2 and TRBJ2-5; D is ambiguous. Trimming took 5 bases from V and 0 from J, leaving 16 bases between them. The CDR3 sequence is 16 residues long. Germline V gene sequence: CDR1 SGHAT, CDR2 FQNNGV. CDR3 sequence reads: CASSPNGQKHQETQYF. In DNA, the CDR3 is TGTGCCAGCAGCCCGAATGGGCAGAAACACCAAGAGACCCAGTACTTC.

V usage is TRBV6-5 and J usage is TRBJ2-7; TRBD1 might be the D (5 bases). Germline V gene data show CDR1 as MNHEY and CDR2 as SVGAGI. Trimming cost V 0 bases and J 2 bases, with 8 bases left between them. The CDR3 extends over 14 amino acids. CDR3 DNA sequence: TGTGCCAGCAGTTACTCGAGCAGGGCCTACGAGCAGTACTTC. Protein product: CASSYSSRAYEQYF.

The V call is TRBV7-2, the J call TRBJ2-5; TRBD2 agrees at 13 bases. CDR1 SGHTA and CDR2 FQGNSA come from the germline V gene. After removal of 3 bases from V and 4 bases from J, the junction contained 8 bases not matched to a gene. The CDR3 covers 17 residues. Here the CDR3 reads CASSLGGLAGVAETQYF. For the CDR3, the DNA is TGTGCCAGCAGCTTGGGAGGACTAGCGGGAGTCGCAGAGACCCAGTACTTC.

CDR3 coding DNA: TGTGCCAGCAGCTTAAGAGCTGGTGGGGGAAATAACTACGAGCAGTACTTC. Amino acids: CASSLRAGGGNNYEQYF. This chain connects TRBV7-3 to TRBJ2-7; TRBD1 or TRBD2 may be the D gene (5 bases each). The CDR3 loop spans 17 amino acids. Germline-derived CDR1 and CDR2 are SGHTA and FQGTGA. The V end was cut by 1 base, the J end by 3 bases, with 19 bases between.

The chain recombines TRBV5-5 with TRBJ2-7, with a possible D match to TRBD1 (5 bases). V gave up 0 bases and J gave up 5 bases, with 9 bases separating them. This CDR3 spans 13 amino acids. The germline CDR1 and CDR2 sequences are SGHKS and YYEKEE (reference sequence). Here the CDR3 reads CASSLVQGNEQYF. In DNA, the CDR3 is TGTGCCAGCAGCTTGGTGCAGGGAAACGAGCAGTACTTC.

This clone has only one observation. This rearrangement joins TRBV9 to TRBJ1-1; D possibly corresponds to TRBD1 (6 bases). V was trimmed by 3 bases and J by 1 base, leaving 13 bases between them. The CDR3 consists of 15 residues. CDR1 and CDR2 (germline): SGDLS, YYNGEE. This CDR3 reads CASSGEGGENTEAFF. The DNA for the CDR3 is TGTGCCAGCAGCGGAGAGGGGGGTGAGAACACTGAAGCTTTCTTT. The full variable domain, its missing parts supplied by reference TRBV9 and TRBJ1-1, is DSGVTQTPKHLITATGQRVTLRCSPRSGDLSVYWYQQSLDQGLQFLIQYYNGEERAKGNILERFSAQQFPDLHSELNLSSLELGDSALYFCASSGEGGENTEAFFGQGTRLTVV.

This clone has a single count. This chain uses TRBV19 with TRBJ2-5; the D gene is possibly TRBD1 (5 bases). The CDR3 runs to 11 residues. Germline V CDR1 and CDR2: LNHDA, SQIVND (reference sequence). Trimming removed 2 bases from V and 7 bases from J, with 5 bases in between. CDR3 protein: CASSIQGTQYF. CDR3 DNA: TGTGCCAGTAGTATACAGGGGACCCAGTACTTC.

The chain combines TRBV11-2 with TRBJ2-7; the D is unclear. Germline assignment: CDR1 SGHAT and CDR2 FQNNGV. The CDR3 is made up of 15 amino acids. Trimming cost V 4 bases and J 4 bases, with 17 bases left between them. The CDR3 loop reads CASSSPARAAYEQYF. DNA for the CDR3: TGTGCCAGCAGCTCACCTGCTCGGGCAGCATACGAGCAGTACTTC.

The rearrangement links TRBV14 to TRBJ2-1; D call uncertain. The CDR3 spans 16 residues. Germline V lookup: CDR1 SGHDN, CDR2 FVKESK. The V end was cut by 0 bases, the J end by 2 bases, with 11 bases between. The DNA for the CDR3 is TGTGCCAGCAGCCAAGACCCCCCGATTCCCTACAATGAGCAGTTCTTC. Protein product: CASSQDPPIPYNEQFF.

The CDR3 nucleotides read TGTGCCAGCAGCTCGACCGTGAACGCTATATACGAGCAGTACTTC. Encoded protein: CASSSTVNAIYEQYF. V gene TRBV7-2 combines with J gene TRBJ2-7; the D is unclear. The germline V gene has CDR1 SGHTA and CDR2 FQGNSA. The length of the CDR3 is 15 residues. Deletions cut 4 bases from V and 4 bases from J, with 17 bases between.

The chain combines TRBV7-9 with TRBJ2-3; D may match TRBD1 or TRBD2 (6 bases each). CDR1 and CDR2 from the germline V gene are SEHNR and FQNEAQ (reference sequence). The CDR3 is 15 amino acids. V lost 6 bases to trimming and J lost 8 bases, with 21 bases between them. CDR3 residues: CASSHEEGVKGTQYF. CDR3 coding DNA: TGTGCCAGCAGTCACGAGGAGGGGGTCAAAGGTACGCAGTATTTT.

The chain links TRBV28 to TRBJ2-7; maybe TRBD2 (5 bases). Trimming cost V 7 bases and J 3 bases, with 16 bases left between them. The CDR3 runs to 14 residues. Germline values: CDR1 MDHEN, CDR2 SYDVKM. The CDR3, as DNA: TGTGCCAGCACCGCCCGAGGGTTGGTCTACGAGCAGTACTTC. It codes for CASTARGLVYEQYF.

The chain has TRBV4-3 and TRBJ2-7; 8 bases map to TRBD2. Germline loops: CDR1 LGHNA, CDR2 YSLEER. V shed 1 base and J 0 bases; nucleotides not matched to a gene: 2. The CDR3 sequence is 15 residues long. CDR3 bases: TGCGCCAGCAGCCAAGTAGCGGGAAGCTCCTACGAGCAGTACTTC. Its translation: CASSQVAGSSYEQYF.

The chain combines TRBV7-9 with TRBJ2-1; TRBD1 might be the D (6 bases). The germline CDR1 and CDR2 sequences are SEHNR and FQNEAQ (reference sequence). This CDR3 is 16 amino acids long. The V and J ends lost 4 bases and 9 bases respectively, with 22 bases between them. CDR3 loop: CASSSRVSTGRGEQFF. CDR3 coding DNA: TGTGCCAGCAGCTCCCGCGTTTCGACAGGTAGGGGTGAGCAGTTCTTC.

The J gene is TRBJ2-3, the V gene TRBV9; 7 bases match TRBD2. The CDR3 is made up of 15 amino acids. The germline CDR1 and CDR2 sequences are SGDLS and YYNGEE. The V and J ends lost 1 base and 4 bases, in that order; junction bases with no gene match: 6. CDR3 DNA sequence: TGTGCCAGCAGCGTACTAGCGGTTGCCCCAGATACGCAGTATTTT. It encodes CASSVLAVAPDTQYF.

The rearrangement links TRBV7-9 to TRBJ2-7, with D possibly TRBD1 on 6 matching bases. The CDR3 runs 17 residues. V gave up 3 bases and J gave up 4 bases, with 22 bases separating them. Per germline, CDR1 SEHNR and CDR2 FQNEAQ (reference sequence). Written as DNA, the CDR3 is TGTGCCAGCAGCTTCTCTACGACAGGAGGATCGAGATACGAGCAGTACTTC. Translation gives CASSFSTTGGSRYEQYF.